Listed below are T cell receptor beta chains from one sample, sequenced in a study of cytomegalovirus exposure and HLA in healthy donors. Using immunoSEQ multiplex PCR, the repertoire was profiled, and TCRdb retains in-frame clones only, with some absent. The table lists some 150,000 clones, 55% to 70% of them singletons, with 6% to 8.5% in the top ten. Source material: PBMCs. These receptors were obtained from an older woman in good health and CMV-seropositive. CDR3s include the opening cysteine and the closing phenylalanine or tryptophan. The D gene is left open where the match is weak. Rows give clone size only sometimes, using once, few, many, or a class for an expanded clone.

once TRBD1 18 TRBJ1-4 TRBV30 TGTGCCTGGAGCGGCGGCAGGGGGCGATTCCGCACTAATGAAAAACTGTTTTTT CAWSGGRGRFRTNEKLFF
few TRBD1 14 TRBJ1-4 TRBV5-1 TGCGCCAGCAGCCCCGGGACAGGGTATGAAAAACTGTTTTTT CASSPGTGYEKLFF
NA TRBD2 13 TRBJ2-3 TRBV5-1 TGCGCCAGCAGCCCGGGAGGTCCAGATACGCAGTATTTT CASSPGGPDTQYF
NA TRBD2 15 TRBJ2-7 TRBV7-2 TGTGCCAGCAGCTTAAGCCTAGCGGTAAAGTACGAGCAGTACTTC CASSLSLAVKYEQYF
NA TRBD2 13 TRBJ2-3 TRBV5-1 TGCGCCACCGGACTAGAAAGCACAGATACGCAGTATTTT CATGLESTDTQYF
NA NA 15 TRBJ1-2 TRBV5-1 TGCGCCAGCAGCTTGGGGGCAGAGAGCAACTATGGCTACACCTTC CASSLGAESNYGYTF
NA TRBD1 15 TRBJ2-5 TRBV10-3 TGTGCCACCAGCGAGGGACAGGGGCACCAAGAGACCCAGTACTTC CATSEGQGHQETQYF
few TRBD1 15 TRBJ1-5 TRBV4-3 TGCGCCAGCAGCCAAGAGGGGACAGTCAATCAGCCCCAGCATTTT CASSQEGTVNQPQHF
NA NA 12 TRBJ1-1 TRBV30 TGTGCCTGGAGTGCACAATACACTGAAGCTTTCTTT CAWSAQYTEAFF
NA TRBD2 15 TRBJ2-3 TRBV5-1 TGCGCCAGCAGCTTAGGACTAGCCTACACAGATACGCAGTATTTT CASSLGLAYTDTQYF
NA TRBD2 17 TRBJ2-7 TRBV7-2 TGTGCCAGCAGCTTAGTTACTAGCGGGAGGTTTTCCTACGAGCAGTACTTC CASSLVTSGRFSYEQYF
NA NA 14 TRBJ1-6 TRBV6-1 TGTGCCAGCAGTGACGCTGCAGGATATTCACCCCTCCACTTT CASSDAAGYSPLHF
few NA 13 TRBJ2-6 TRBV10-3 TGTGCCACGCAGGGGAGCGGGGCCAACGTCCTGACTTTC CATQGSGANVLTF
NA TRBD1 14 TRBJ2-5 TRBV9 TGTGCCAGCAGCGTAGGGACAGGGTTTGAGACCCAGTACTTC CASSVGTGFETQYF
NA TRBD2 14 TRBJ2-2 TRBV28 TGTGCCAGCAGTTCACTCCCTAGCGGCGGGGAGCTGTTTTTT CASSSLPSGGELFF
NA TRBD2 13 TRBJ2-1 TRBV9 TGTGCCAGCGGGCTAGCGGCCTACAATGAGCAGTTCTTC CASGLAAYNEQFF
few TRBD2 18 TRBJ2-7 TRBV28 TGTGCCAGCAGTTCCAGTCCCGGGGGGGCCCTTGTCACCTACGAGCAGTACTTC CASSSSPGGALVTYEQYF
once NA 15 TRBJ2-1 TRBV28 TGTGCCAGCAGTTTCGGGGGTCCATCCGACAATGAGCAGTTCTTC CASSFGGPSDNEQFF
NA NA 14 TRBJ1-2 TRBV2 TGTGCCAGCAGTGATAGGCGGGGATATGATGGCTACACCTTC CASSDRRGYDGYTF
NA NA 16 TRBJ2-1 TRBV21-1 TGTGCCAGCAGCAACCACAGGGGGCGCAAGTACAATGAGCAGTTCTTC CASSNHRGRKYNEQFF
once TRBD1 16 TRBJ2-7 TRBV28 TGTGCCAGCACCCTCGAGGCGGGGACAGGGACGAATAGGCAGTACTTC CASTLEAGTGTNRQYF
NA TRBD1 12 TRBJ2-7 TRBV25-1 TGTGCCAGCAGCTTGGACAGGAACGAGCAGTACTTC CASSLDRNEQYF
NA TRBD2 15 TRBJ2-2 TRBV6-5 TGTGCCAGCAGCCCCCTTCTAGCGGGGACCGGGGAGCTGTTTTTT CASSPLLAGTGELFF
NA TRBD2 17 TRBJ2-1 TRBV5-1 TGCGCCAGCAGCTTGTTAGCTAGCGGGACCTCCTACAATGAGCAGTTCTTC CASSLLASGTSYNEQFF
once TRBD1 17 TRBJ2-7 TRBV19 TGTGCCAGTAGCCTCCGGTATGGCGGGACAGGGGGCGACGAGCAGTACTTC CASSLRYGGTGGDEQYF
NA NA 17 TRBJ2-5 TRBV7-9 TGTGCCAGCAGCTTAGCTATATCGACAGTTTTGCAAGAGACCCAGTACTTC CASSLAISTVLQETQYF
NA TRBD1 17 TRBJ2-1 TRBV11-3 TGTGCCAGCAGCTTAGAGGGGACAGCTTCCCCACACAATGAGCAGTTCTTC CASSLEGTASPHNEQFF
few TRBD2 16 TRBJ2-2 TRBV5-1 TGCGCCAGCAGTCCCTCCAGCGGGAGGAACACCGGGGAGCTGTTTTTT CASSPSSGRNTGELFF
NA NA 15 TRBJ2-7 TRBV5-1 TGCGCCAGCAGCTTGGCCCCGGGAGTTGGGTACGAGCAGTACTTC CASSLAPGVGYEQYF
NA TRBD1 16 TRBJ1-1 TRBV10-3 TGTGCCATCAGCCGGGACAGGGGGCAACGGAACACTGAAGCTTTCTTT CAISRDRGQRNTEAFF
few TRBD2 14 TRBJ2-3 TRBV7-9 TGTGCCACCGTAACTAGCGGTAGCACAGATACGCAGTATTTT CATVTSGSTDTQYF
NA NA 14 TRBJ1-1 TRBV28 TGTGCCAGCAGTCAGGCCTCTATGAACACTGAAGCTTTCTTT CASSQASMNTEAFF
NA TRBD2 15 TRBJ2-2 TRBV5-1 TGCGCCAGCAGCTTGAGCGGGAGGGCCTCCGGGGAGCTGTTTTTT CASSLSGRASGELFF
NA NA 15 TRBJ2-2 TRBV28 TGTGCCAGCAGTTTAGCGGGCAGAAATACCGGGGAGCTGTTTTTT CASSLAGRNTGELFF
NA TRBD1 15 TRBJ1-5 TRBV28 TGTGCCAGCCTCCCCTGGGACAGGGCGAATCAGCCCCAGCATTTT CASLPWDRANQPQHF
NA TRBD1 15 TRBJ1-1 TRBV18 TGTGCCAGCTCGCGCATCCAGGGGGTGAACACTGAAGCTTTCTTT CASSRIQGVNTEAFF
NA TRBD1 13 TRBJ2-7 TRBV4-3 TGCGCCAGCAGTCGGACAGGGTCTAGAGAGCAGTACTTC CASSRTGSREQYF
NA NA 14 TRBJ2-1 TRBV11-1 TGTGCCAGCAGTAACATGGGACACTCGGGAGGGCAGTTCTTC CASSNMGHSGGQFF
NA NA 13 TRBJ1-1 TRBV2 TGTGCCAGCGGAGAGGAAGCGGGTACTGAAGCTTTCTTT CASGEEAGTEAFF